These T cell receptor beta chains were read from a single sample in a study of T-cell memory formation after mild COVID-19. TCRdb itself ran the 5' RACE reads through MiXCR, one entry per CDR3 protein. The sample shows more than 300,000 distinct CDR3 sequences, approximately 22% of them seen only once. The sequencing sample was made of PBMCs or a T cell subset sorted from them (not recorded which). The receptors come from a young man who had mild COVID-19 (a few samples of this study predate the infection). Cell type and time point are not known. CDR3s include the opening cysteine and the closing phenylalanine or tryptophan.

CDR3 protein: CASSRTTGGYGYTF; J gene: TRBJ1-2; V gene: TRBV12-3/TRBV12-4
CDR3 protein: CASSVGGQNNGETQYF; J gene: TRBJ2-5; V gene: TRBV9
CDR3 protein: CASGKRDTQYF; J gene: TRBJ2-3; V gene: TRBV6-5
CDR3 protein: CASSRGPQGRRNEQFF; J gene: TRBJ2-1; V gene: TRBV7-9
CDR3 protein: CASTRSGHYGYTF; J gene: TRBJ1-2; V gene: TRBV6-5
CDR3 protein: CASSLSGRGNSPLHF; J gene: TRBJ1-6; V gene: TRBV7-9
CDR3 protein: CASSQYSSPTDTQYF; J gene: TRBJ2-3; V gene: TRBV4-3
CDR3 protein: CASTIAGGQETQYF; J gene: TRBJ2-5; V gene: TRBV2
CDR3 protein: CASSQDLDYEQYF; J gene: TRBJ2-7; V gene: TRBV4-3
CDR3 protein: CSARDSAGRYQETQYF; J gene: TRBJ2-5; V gene: TRBV20-1
CDR3 protein: CAISESNQPQHF; J gene: TRBJ1-5; V gene: TRBV10-3
CDR3 protein: CASGGERSYNSPLHF; J gene: TRBJ1-6; V gene: TRBV9
CDR3 protein: CASSTQDSVYGYTF; J gene: TRBJ1-2; V gene: TRBV11-2
CDR3 protein: CARSISLGSQETQYF; J gene: TRBJ2-5; V gene: TRBV12-3/TRBV12-4
CDR3 protein: CASRPNVFAPQHF; J gene: TRBJ1-5; V gene: TRBV27
CDR3 protein: CASSLEGRGYGYTF; J gene: TRBJ1-2; V gene: TRBV5-1
CDR3 protein: CASSRGGQGVYPQHF; J gene: TRBJ1-5; V gene: TRBV6-1
CDR3 protein: CASSLLAGSYNEQFF; J gene: TRBJ2-1; V gene: TRBV28
CDR3 protein: CASSFRPSQETQYF; J gene: TRBJ2-5; V gene: TRBV9
CDR3 protein: CASSLLGDSNQPQHF; J gene: TRBJ1-5; V gene: TRBV27
CDR3 protein: CASTPEVEETQYF; J gene: TRBJ2-5; V gene: TRBV2
CDR3 protein: CSSSRSGTDTQYF; J gene: TRBJ2-3; V gene: TRBV29-1
CDR3 protein: CASSTGQGRRRNTEAFF; J gene: TRBJ1-1; V gene: TRBV6-2/TRBV6-3
CDR3 protein: CASSLLRGVQGWGNEQFF; J gene: TRBJ2-1; V gene: TRBV7-9
CDR3 protein: CASGGGGSTDTQYF; J gene: TRBJ2-3; V gene: TRBV5-4
CDR3 protein: CASSPSGGNTGELFF; J gene: TRBJ2-2; V gene: TRBV6-6
CDR3 protein: CASSLSGGLNTGELFF; J gene: TRBJ2-2; V gene: TRBV7-2
CDR3 protein: CASSQGWGLGNEQFF; J gene: TRBJ2-1; V gene: TRBV4-1
CDR3 protein: CASSSRGLGGGDEQFF; J gene: TRBJ2-1; V gene: TRBV7-3
CDR3 protein: CTICKDRGNQPQHF; J gene: TRBJ1-5; V gene: TRBV20-1
CDR3 protein: CASSFFRVTEAFF; J gene: TRBJ1-1; V gene: TRBV12-3/TRBV12-4
CDR3 protein: CASSPGQGTDSPLHF; J gene: TRBJ1-6; V gene: TRBV5-1
CDR3 protein: CASSLGRMYDEQYF; J gene: TRBJ2-7; V gene: TRBV5-1
CDR3 protein: CASSEPPGFSMNTEAFF; J gene: TRBJ1-1; V gene: TRBV10-2
CDR3 protein: CASKEAGPTDTQYF; J gene: TRBJ2-3; V gene: TRBV5-1
CDR3 protein: CASSLRRERTEAFF; J gene: TRBJ1-1; V gene: TRBV6-2/TRBV6-3
CDR3 protein: CASSSRGSQPQHF; J gene: TRBJ1-5; V gene: TRBV7-2
CDR3 protein: CASSPTGRGQETQYF; J gene: TRBJ2-5; V gene: TRBV7-3
CDR3 protein: CASSLTSSHEQFF; J gene: TRBJ2-1; V gene: TRBV7-2
CDR3 protein: CASSQSGGAKTQYF; J gene: TRBJ2-5; V gene: TRBV7-2
CDR3 protein: CASSTESSYNEQFF; J gene: TRBJ2-1; V gene: TRBV4-1
CDR3 protein: CASSQYRNYGYTF; J gene: TRBJ1-2; V gene: TRBV4-1
CDR3 protein: CASSLGLASGEQFF; J gene: TRBJ2-1; V gene: TRBV7-3
CDR3 protein: CASSLGGDEKLFF; J gene: TRBJ1-4; V gene: TRBV5-1
CDR3 protein: CASSLGVEEQFF; J gene: TRBJ2-1; V gene: TRBV11-2
CDR3 protein: CASRRTSRSYEQYF; J gene: TRBJ2-7; V gene: TRBV6-2/TRBV6-3
CDR3 protein: CASSQGAGEAFF; J gene: TRBJ1-1; V gene: TRBV4-3
CDR3 protein: CASSFQRGLGNEQFF; J gene: TRBJ2-1; V gene: TRBV27
CDR3 protein: CSARGIDTQYF; J gene: TRBJ2-3; V gene: TRBV20-1
CDR3 protein: CASSLIGTPYEQYF; J gene: TRBJ2-7; V gene: TRBV5-1
CDR3 protein: CASSFAPGGYNEQFF; J gene: TRBJ2-1; V gene: TRBV27
CDR3 protein: CASTDPGAPGSGNTIYF; J gene: TRBJ1-3; V gene: TRBV6-5
CDR3 protein: CASSDRDSPPGELFF; J gene: TRBJ2-2; V gene: TRBV9
CDR3 protein: CASSLKRGAYEQYF; J gene: TRBJ2-7; V gene: TRBV27